The TCR beta chain described here comes from a study of blood T cell repertoires in COVID-19. The wider study: Acute and convalescent COVID-19 samples came from the United States, Italy and Spain.

The CDR3 is 15 amino acids. Germline CDR1 and CDR2: GTSNPN and SVGIG (reference sequence). The V and J ends lost 3 bases and 4 bases respectively, with 15 bases between them. Original handling: The assay estimated nucleated cells by amplifying reference gene primers. This table comes from immunoSEQ multiplex PCR, and its TCRdb copy is limited to in-frame clones, with some not included. V and J calls and clone size are those listed in that table; D and trimming were worked out from the DNA. Of approximately 210,000 clones in the sample, less than 90% were seen once. The receptor was isolated from a man aged 35-49 years with active or convalescent COVID-19. The chain carries TRBV30 and TRBJ2-2, with D perhaps TRBD2 (6 bases). Sequenced input: peripheral blood. The CDR3 loop is CAWSRLAGSTGELFF. In nucleotides, the CDR3 is TGTGCCTGGAGCCGATTGGCGGGAAGCACCGGGGAGCTGTTTTTT.